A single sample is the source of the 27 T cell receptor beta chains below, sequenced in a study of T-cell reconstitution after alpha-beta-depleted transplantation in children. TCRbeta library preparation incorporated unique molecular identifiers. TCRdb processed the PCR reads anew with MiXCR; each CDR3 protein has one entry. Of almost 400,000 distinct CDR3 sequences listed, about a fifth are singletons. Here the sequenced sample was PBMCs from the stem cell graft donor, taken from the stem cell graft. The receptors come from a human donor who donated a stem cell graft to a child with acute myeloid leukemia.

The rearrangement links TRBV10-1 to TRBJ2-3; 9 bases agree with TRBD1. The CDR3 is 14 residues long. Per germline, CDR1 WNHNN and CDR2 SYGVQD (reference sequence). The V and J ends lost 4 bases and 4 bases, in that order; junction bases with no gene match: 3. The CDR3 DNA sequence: TGCGCCAGCAGTGGAGGGACAGGGCCAGATACGCAGTATTTT. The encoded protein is CASSGGTGPDTQYF.

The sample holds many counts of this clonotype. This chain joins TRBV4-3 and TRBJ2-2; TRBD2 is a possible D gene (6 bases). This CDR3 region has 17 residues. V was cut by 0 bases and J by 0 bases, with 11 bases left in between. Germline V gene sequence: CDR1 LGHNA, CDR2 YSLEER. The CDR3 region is CASSQEEGGANTGELFF. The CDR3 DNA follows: TGCGCCAGCAGCCAAGAAGAGGGAGGCGCGAACACCGGGGAGCTGTTTTTT.

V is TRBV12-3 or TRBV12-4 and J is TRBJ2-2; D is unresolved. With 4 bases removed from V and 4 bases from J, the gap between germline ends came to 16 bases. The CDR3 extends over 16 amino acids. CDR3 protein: CASSSNPLVGTGELFF. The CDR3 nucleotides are TGTGCCAGCAGTTCCAACCCGTTGGTGGGCACCGGGGAGCTGTTTTTT.

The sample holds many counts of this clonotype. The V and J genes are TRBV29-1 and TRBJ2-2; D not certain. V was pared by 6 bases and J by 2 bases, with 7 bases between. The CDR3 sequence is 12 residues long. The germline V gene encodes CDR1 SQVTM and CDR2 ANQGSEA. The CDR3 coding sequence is TGCAGCGTCCTGATCAACACCGGGGAGCTGTTTTTT. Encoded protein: CSVLINTGELFF.

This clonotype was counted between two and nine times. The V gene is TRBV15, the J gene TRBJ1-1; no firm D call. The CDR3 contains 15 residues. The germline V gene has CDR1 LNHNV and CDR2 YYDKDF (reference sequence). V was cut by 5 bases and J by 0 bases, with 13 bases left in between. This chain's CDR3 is CATSPEAQLNTEAFF. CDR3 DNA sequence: TGTGCCACCAGCCCAGAGGCACAGCTGAACACTGAAGCTTTCTTT.

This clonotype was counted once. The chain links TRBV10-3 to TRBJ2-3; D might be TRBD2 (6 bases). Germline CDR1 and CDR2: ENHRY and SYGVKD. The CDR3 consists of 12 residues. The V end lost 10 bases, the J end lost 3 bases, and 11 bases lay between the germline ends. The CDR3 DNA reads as TGTGCCACCGCGGAGGGGACAGATACGCAGTATTTT. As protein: CATAEGTDTQYF.

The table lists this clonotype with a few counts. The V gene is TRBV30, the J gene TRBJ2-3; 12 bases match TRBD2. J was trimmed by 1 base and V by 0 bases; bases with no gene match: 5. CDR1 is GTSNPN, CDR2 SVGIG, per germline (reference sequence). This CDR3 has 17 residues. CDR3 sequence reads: CAWSVRASGRGTDTQYF. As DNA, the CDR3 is TGTGCCTGGAGTGTACGGGCTAGCGGGAGGGGCACAGATACGCAGTATTTT.

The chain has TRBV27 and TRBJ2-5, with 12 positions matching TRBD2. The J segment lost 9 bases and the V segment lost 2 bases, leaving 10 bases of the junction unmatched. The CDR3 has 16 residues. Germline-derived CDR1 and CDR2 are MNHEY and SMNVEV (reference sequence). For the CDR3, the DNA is TGTGCCAGCAGTTTAAGATCCCCGGGACTAGCGGGCCCCCAGTACTTC. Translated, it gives CASSLRSPGLAGPQYF.

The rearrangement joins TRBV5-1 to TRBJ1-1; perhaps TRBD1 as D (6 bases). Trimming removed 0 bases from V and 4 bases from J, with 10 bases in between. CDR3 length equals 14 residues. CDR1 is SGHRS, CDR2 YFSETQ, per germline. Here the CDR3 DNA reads TGCGCCAGCAGCTTGGGAGAGGGGGGCACTGAAGCTTTCTTT. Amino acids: CASSLGEGGTEAFF. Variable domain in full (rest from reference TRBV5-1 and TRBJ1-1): KAGVTQTPRYLIKTRGQQVTLSCSPISGHRSVSWYQQTPGQGLQFLFEYFSETQRNKGNFPGRFSGRQFSNSRSEMNVSTLELGDSALYLCASSLGEGGTEAFFGQGTRLTVV.

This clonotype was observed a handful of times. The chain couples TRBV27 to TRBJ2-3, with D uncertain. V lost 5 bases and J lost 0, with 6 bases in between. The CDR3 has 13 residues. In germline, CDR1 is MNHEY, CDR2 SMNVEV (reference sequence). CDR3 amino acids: CASSPFSTDTQYF. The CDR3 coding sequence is TGTGCCAGCAGTCCCTTTAGCACAGATACGCAGTATTTT.

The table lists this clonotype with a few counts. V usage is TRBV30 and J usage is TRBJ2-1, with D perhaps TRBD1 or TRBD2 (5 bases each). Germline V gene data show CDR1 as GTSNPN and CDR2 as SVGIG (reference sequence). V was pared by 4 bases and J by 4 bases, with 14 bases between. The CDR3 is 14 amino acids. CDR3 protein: CAWNLGAGYNEQFF. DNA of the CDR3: TGTGCCTGGAACCTAGGGGCGGGTTACAATGAGCAGTTCTTC.

The chain's CDR3 is CASSPTAGEQYF. CDR3 bases: TGTGCCAGCTCACCAACTGCGGGAGAGCAGTATTTT. The chain combines TRBV18 with TRBJ2-3; TRBD2 matches at 7 bases. The CDR3 loop spans 12 amino acids. Germline CDR1 KGHSH, CDR2 LQKENI. Trimming took 2 bases from V and 11 from J; bases not matched to a gene: 4.

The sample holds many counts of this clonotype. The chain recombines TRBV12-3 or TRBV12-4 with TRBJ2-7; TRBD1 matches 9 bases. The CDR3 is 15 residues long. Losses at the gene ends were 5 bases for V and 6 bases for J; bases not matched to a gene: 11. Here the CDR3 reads CASSPSRDRVTEQYF. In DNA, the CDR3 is TGTGCCAGCAGTCCCTCCCGGGACAGGGTTACCGAGCAGTACTTC.

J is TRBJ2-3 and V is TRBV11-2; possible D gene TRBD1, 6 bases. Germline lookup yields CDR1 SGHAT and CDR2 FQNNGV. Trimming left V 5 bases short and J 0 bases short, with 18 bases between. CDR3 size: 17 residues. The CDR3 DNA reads TGTGCCAGCAGCCCCCGGGTTCTGGGGGCTAGCACAGATACGCAGTATTTT. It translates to CASSPRVLGASTDTQYF.

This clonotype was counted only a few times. In nucleotides, the CDR3 is TGTGCCAGCAGCCAAGAGGGGGGCCACCGAACACGGGGTGGCTACACCTTC. It encodes CASSQEGGHRTRGGYTF. The V gene is TRBV4-2, the J gene TRBJ1-2, with D possibly being TRBD1 (6 bases). V shed 0 bases and J shed 7 bases, with 21 bases lying between them. Germline V gene lookup returns CDR1 LGHNA and CDR2 YNFKEQ. The CDR3 has 17 residues.

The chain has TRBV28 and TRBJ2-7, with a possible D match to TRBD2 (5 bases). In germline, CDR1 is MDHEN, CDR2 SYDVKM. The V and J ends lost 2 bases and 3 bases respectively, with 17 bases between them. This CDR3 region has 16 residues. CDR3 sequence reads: CASSLEEADKFYEQYF. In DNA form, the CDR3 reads TGTGCCAGCAGTTTAGAGGAGGCCGATAAATTCTACGAGCAGTACTTC.

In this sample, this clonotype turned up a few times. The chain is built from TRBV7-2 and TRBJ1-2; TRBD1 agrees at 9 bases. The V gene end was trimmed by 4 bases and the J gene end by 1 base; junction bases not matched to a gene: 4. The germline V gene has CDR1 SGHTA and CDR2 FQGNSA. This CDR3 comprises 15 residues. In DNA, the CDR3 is TGTGCCAGCAGCTGGGGGGACAGGGATAACTATGGCTACACCTTC. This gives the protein CASSWGDRDNYGYTF.

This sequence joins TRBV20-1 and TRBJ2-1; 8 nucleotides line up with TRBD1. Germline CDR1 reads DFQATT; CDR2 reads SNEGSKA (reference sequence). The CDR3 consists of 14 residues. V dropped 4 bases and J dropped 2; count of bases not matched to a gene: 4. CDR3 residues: CSATIQGAYNEQFF. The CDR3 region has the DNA TGCAGTGCTACCATACAGGGGGCCTACAATGAGCAGTTCTTC.

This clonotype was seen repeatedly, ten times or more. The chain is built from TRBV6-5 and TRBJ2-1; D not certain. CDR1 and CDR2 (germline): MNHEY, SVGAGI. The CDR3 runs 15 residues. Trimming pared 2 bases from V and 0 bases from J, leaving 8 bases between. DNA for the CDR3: TGTGCCAGCAGTTACGCCTTAACCTCCTACAATGAGCAGTTCTTC. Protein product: CASSYALTSYNEQFF.

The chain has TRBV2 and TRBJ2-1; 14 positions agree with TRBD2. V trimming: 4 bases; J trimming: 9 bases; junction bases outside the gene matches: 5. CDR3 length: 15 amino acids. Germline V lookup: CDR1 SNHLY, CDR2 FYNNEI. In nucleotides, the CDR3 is TGTGCCAGCAGTGGGGGACTAGCGGGAGTTGCTGAGCAGTTCTTC. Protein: CASSGGLAGVAEQFF.

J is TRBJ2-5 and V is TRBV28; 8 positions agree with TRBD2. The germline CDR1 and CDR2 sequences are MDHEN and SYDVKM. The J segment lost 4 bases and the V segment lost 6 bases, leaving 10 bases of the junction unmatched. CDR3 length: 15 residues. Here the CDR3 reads CASSRWTSQGETQYF. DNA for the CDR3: TGTGCCAGCAGCCGCTGGACTAGCCAGGGAGAGACCCAGTACTTC.

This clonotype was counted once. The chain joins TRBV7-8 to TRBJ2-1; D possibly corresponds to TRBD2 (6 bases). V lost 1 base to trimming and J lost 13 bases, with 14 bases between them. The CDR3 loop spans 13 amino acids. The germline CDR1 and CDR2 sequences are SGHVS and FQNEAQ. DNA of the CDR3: TGTGCCAGCAGCTTAGATGCGGACTACCCACAGTTCTTC. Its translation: CASSLDADYPQFF.

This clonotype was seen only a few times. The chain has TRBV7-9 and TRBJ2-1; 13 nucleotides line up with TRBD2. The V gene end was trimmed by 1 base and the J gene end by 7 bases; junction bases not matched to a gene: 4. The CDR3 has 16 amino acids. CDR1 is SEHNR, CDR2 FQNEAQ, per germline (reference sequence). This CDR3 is CASSLVGTSGKNEQFF. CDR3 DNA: TGTGCCAGCAGCTTAGTAGGGACTAGCGGGAAGAATGAGCAGTTCTTC.

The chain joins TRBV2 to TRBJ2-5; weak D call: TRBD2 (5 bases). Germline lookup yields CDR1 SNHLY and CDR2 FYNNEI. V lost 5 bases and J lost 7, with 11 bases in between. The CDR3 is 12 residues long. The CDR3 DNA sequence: TGTGCCAGCAGTTTGGACTCCCCGACCCAGTACTTC. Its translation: CASSLDSPTQYF.

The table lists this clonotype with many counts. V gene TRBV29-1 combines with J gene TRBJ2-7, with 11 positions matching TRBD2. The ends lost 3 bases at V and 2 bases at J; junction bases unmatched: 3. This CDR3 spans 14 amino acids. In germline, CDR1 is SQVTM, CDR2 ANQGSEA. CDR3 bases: TGCAGCGTTGAGGGACTAGCGGCAACCTACGAGCAGTACTTC. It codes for CSVEGLAATYEQYF.

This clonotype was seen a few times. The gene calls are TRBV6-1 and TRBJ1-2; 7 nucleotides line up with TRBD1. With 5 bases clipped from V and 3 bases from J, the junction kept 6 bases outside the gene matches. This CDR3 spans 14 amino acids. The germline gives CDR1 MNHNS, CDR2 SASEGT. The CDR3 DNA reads TGTGCCAGCAGTACGGACAGGTCCTACTATGGCTACACCTTC. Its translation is CASSTDRSYYGYTF.

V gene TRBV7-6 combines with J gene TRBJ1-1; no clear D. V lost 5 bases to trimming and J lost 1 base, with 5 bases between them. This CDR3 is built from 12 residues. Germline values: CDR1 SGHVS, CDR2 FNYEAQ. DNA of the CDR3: TGTGCCAGCAGCGCCACGAACACTGAAGCTTTCTTT. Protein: CASSATNTEAFF. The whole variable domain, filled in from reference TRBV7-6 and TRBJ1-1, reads GAGVSQSPRYKVTKRGQDVALRCDPISGHVSLYWYRQALGQGPEFLTYFNYEAQQDKSGLPNDRFSAERPEGSISTLTIQRTEQRDSAMYRCASSATNTEAFFGQGTRLTVV.